Listed here are 7 T cell receptor beta chains from one sample, sequenced in a study of T-cell reconstitution after alpha-beta-depleted transplantation in children. This sample's TCRbeta library carried unique molecular identifier barcodes. TCRdb reanalysed the PCR reads using MiXCR and keeps one entry per CDR3 protein. This table has about 230,000 distinct CDR3 sequences, roughly 10% appearing once. The specimen was PBMCs, collected before TCRalphabeta/CD19-depleted stem cell transplant. All receptors derive from a child under two years old with acute myeloid leukemia, due to receive a stem cell transplant.

As for this clonotype: A much more abundant neighbour one base away suggests this may be a read error. This chain joins TRBV5-5 and TRBJ2-6, with D perhaps matching TRBD1 (6 bases). The germline gives CDR1 SGHKS, CDR2 YYEKEE (reference sequence). The V end was cut by 9 bases, the J end by 3 bases, with 16 bases between. The CDR3 spans 15 residues. The CDR3 nucleotides read TGTGCCAACAGGTCCACAGGGAGTGGGGCCAACGTCCTGACTTTC. This sequence encodes CANRSTGSGANVLTF.

This clonotype was recorded at least ten times. The chain uses TRBV18 and TRBJ1-3; maybe TRBD1 (6 bases). Germline V gives CDR1 KGHSH, CDR2 LQKENI. CDR3 length equals 13 residues. The V and J ends lost 3 bases and 8 bases respectively, with 11 bases between them. CDR3 nucleotide sequence: TGTGCCAGCTCACCCCAGGGGAGCGACACCATATATTTT. It encodes CASSPQGSDTIYF.

The table lists this clonotype with many counts. The chain recombines TRBV6-5 with TRBJ2-7, with 10 positions matching TRBD2. The CDR3 has 16 residues. The junction had 5 bases not matched to a gene; V was cut back by 1 base and J by 2 bases. The germline CDR1 and CDR2 sequences are MNHEY and SVGAGI. In DNA, the CDR3 is TGTGCCAGCAGTTACTTCGGACTAGCGGCCCCCTACGAGCAGTACTTC. It is translated as CASSYFGLAAPYEQYF.

This clonotype was recorded many times. The CDR3 coding sequence is TGTGCCATGAGGTACGAGCAGTACTTC. It encodes CAMRYEQYF. This chain connects TRBV18 to TRBJ2-7; D unresolved. CDR1 KGHSH and CDR2 LQKENI come from the germline V gene. The germline V and J ends were trimmed by 10 bases and 4 bases, with 5 bases remaining between them. CDR3 length: 9 residues. Using reference TRBV18 and TRBJ2-7 for the parts outside the CDR3, the full variable domain is NAGVMQNPRHLVRRRGQEARLRCSPMKGHSHVYWYRQLPEEGLKFMVYLQKENIIDESGMPKERFSAEFPKEGPSILRIQQVVRGDSAAYFCAMRYEQYFGPGTRLTVT.

This chain links TRBV4-1 with TRBJ2-7; D not resolved. This CDR3 has 14 residues. The germline V gene encodes CDR1 MGHRA and CDR2 YSYEKL. The V end was cut by 1 base, the J end by 5 bases, with 12 bases between. CDR3 sequence: CASSQGNSVHEQYF. As DNA, the CDR3 is TGCGCCAGCAGCCAAGGCAACAGTGTCCACGAGCAGTACTTC.

This clonotype was seen repeatedly, ten times or more. CDR3: CASSPGQNYGYTF. CDR3 DNA sequence: TGTGCCAGCAGCCCCGGACAAAACTATGGCTACACCTTC. The chain employs TRBV14 and TRBJ1-2; TRBD1 might be the D (5 bases). CDR1 and CDR2 (germline): SGHDN, FVKESK. The CDR3 runs to 13 residues. V lost 4 bases and J 2 bases, leaving 8 bases between the germline ends.

There are many counts of this clonotype. This rearrangement joins TRBV5-1 to TRBJ2-3, with 10 positions matching TRBD2. The CDR3 is 14 residues long. After removal of 0 bases from V and 5 bases from J, the junction contained 0 bases not matched to a gene. CDR1 is SGHRS and CDR2 is YFSETQ in the germline V gene. CDR3 sequence: CASSLASGRDTQYF. CDR3 nucleotides: TGCGCCAGCAGCTTGGCTAGCGGGAGAGATACGCAGTATTTT.